The 4 T cell receptor beta chains presented below share a single source sample, sequenced in a study of T cells in Graves' hyperthyroidism and ophthalmopathy. The investigators amplified TCR beta CDR3 regions from RNA transcripts. First-round RT-PCR with HTBI primers amplified the TCR CDR3 region. TCRdb reprocessed the multiplex PCR reads via MiXCR and lists one record per CDR3 protein. The sample yields over 300,000 distinct CDR3 sequences, roughly 15% seen once. The source material was blood. These receptors all stem from a woman in her 40s with Graves' ophthalmopathy.

This clonotype occurred a few times. The J gene is TRBJ1-2, the V gene TRBV7-9; a possible D gene is TRBD1 (5 bases). The V end was cut by 1 base, the J end by 4 bases, with 16 bases between. The CDR3 is 16 residues long. CDR1 is SEHNR and CDR2 is FQNEAQ in the germline V gene (reference sequence). The CDR3 DNA reads TGTGCCAGCAGCTTAGTTTCCAGGGCTCTAGGCTATGGCTACACCTTC. It codes for CASSLVSRALGYGYTF.

The rearrangement uses TRBV7-2 and TRBJ1-2, with D maybe TRBD1 (5 bases). The CDR3 totals 15 residues. Trimming took 5 bases from V and 7 from J, leaving 20 bases between them. CDR1 SGHTA and CDR2 FQGNSA come from the germline V gene. CDR3 residues: CASSTPGTGVSGYTF. The CDR3, as DNA: TGTGCCAGCAGCACCCCCGGGACCGGGGTGAGTGGCTACACCTTC. Variable domain in full (rest from reference TRBV7-2 and TRBJ1-2): GAGVSQSPSNKVTEKGKDVELRCDPISGHTALYWYRQSLGQGLEFLIYFQGNSAPDKSGLPSDRFSAERTGGSVSTLTIQRTQQEDSAVYLCASSTPGTGVSGYTFGSGTRLTVV.

The genes are TRBV11-2 and TRBJ1-6; D may be TRBD1 (6 bases). This CDR3 is built from 16 residues. Germline lookup yields CDR1 SGHAT and CDR2 FQNNGV. V shed 5 bases and J shed 6 bases, with 17 bases lying between them. CDR3 amino acids: CASSKAQGLSNSPLHF. The DNA of the CDR3 is TGTGCCAGCAGCAAAGCACAGGGTTTATCTAATTCACCCCTCCACTTT.

The V call is TRBV11-2, the J call TRBJ2-3; D unresolved. Germline values: CDR1 SGHAT, CDR2 FQNNGV. Trimming took off 6 bases at V and 3 bases at J, with 7 bases between the two ends. The CDR3 contains 12 residues. This CDR3 is CASSTQTDTQYF. The CDR3 DNA is TGTGCCAGCAGTACACAGACAGATACGCAGTATTTT.